The source of this T cell receptor beta chain is a study of OX40 agonist ivuxolimab in advanced cancers. CDR3 length equals 13 residues. Germline CDR1 LNHDA, CDR2 SQIVND (reference sequence). J gave up 8 bases and V 10 bases, and 13 bases lay outside the gene matches. TCRdb keeps only in-frame clones here, not all; method: immunoSEQ multiplex PCR. The sample holds 20,000 to 25,000 clones, approximately 81% seen once. Sample: CD4+ or CD8+ T cells sorted from blood, taken in a trial of the OX40 agonist ivuxolimab. The receptor's source is an adult with an advanced solid tumor such as melanoma, head and neck, liver or kidney cancer. The genes are TRBV19 and TRBJ2-7; 8 bases match TRBD1. The CDR3 region has the DNA TGTGCCACGACACCGGGACAGGCGATGCAGCAGTACTTC. Its translation: CATTPGQAMQQYF.